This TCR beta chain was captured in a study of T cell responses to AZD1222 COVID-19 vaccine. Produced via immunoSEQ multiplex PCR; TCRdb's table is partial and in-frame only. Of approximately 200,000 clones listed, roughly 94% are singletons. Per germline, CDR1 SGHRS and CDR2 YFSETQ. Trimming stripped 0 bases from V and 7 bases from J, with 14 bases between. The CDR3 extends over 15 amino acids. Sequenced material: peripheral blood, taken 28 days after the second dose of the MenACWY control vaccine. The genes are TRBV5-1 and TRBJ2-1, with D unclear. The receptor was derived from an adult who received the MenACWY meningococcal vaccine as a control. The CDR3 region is CASSLGALAYNEQFF. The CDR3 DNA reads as TGCGCCAGCAGCTTGGGAGCGTTAGCTTATAATGAGCAGTTCTTC.